The 13 T cell receptor beta chains given below trace back to one sample, sequenced in a study of blood T cell repertoires in COVID-19 (dated by TCRdb to the early 2020s). To prepare the library, the immunoSEQ multiplex PCR assay was applied. TCRdb retrieved this table from immuneACCESS and kept in-frame rearrangements only. Not all clones are present; in checked studies, unresolved V genes account for under half, and no reason is known for the remainder. The sample table contains 200,000 or so clones; only one count was recorded for approximately 80% of them. Roughly 4.6% of the sample comes from the top ten. The sequenced material came from peripheral blood. Receptors were obtained from an older woman who had recovered from COVID-19.

This clone came up a few times. The chain carries TRBV30 and TRBJ2-5; D perhaps matches TRBD1 (5 bases). The V gene's germline CDR1 is GTSNPN and CDR2 SVGIG (reference sequence). V was trimmed by 4 bases and J by 2 bases, leaving 5 bases between them. The CDR3 length is 11 residues. The CDR3 DNA sequence: TGTGCCTGGACAGGGCAAGAGACCCAGTACTTC. It is translated as CAWTGQETQYF.

This chain joins TRBV15 and TRBJ1-5; 7 positions match TRBD1. In germline, CDR1 is LNHNV, CDR2 YYDKDF (reference sequence). The CDR3 is 16 amino acids. The trim removed 0 bases at V and 4 bases at J, leaving 6 bases unmatched. As DNA, the CDR3 is TGTGCCACCAGCAGAGACGAGGGGGCTCGAAATCAGCCCCAGCATTTT. Its translation is CATSRDEGARNQPQHF.

The chain links TRBV19 to TRBJ1-5, with D possibly matching TRBD1 (5 bases). CDR3 length: 12 amino acids. Looked up from germline, CDR1 is LNHDA and CDR2 is SQIVND (reference sequence). Trimming removed 1 base at V and 9 bases at J, with 7 bases between. The CDR3 loop is CASSIGDRPQHF. The CDR3 nucleotides are TGTGCCAGTAGTATAGGAGACAGGCCCCAGCATTTT.

The chain joins TRBV2 to TRBJ2-1; 9 bases fit TRBD2. This CDR3 comprises 14 residues. Germline values: CDR1 SNHLY, CDR2 FYNNEI. The ends lost 4 bases at V and 7 bases at J; junction bases unmatched: 5. CDR3 coding DNA: TGTGCCAGCAGTGGAGGACTAGCGACAAATGAGCAGTTCTTC. Residues: CASSGGLATNEQFF.

The rearrangement joins TRBV18 to TRBJ2-5, with D hard to call. This CDR3 spans 13 amino acids. The V and J ends lost 3 bases and 3 bases respectively, with 8 bases between them. CDR1 and CDR2 (germline): KGHSH, LQKENI. CDR3: CASSPALEETQYF. The DNA of the CDR3 is TGTGCCAGCTCACCGGCTCTCGAAGAGACCCAGTACTTC.

This clone was counted many times. The chain combines TRBV10-3 with TRBJ2-7; TRBD1 aligns across 8 bases. The CDR3 is 12 residues long. Germline-derived CDR1 and CDR2 are ENHRY and SYGVKD. Trimming took 10 bases from V and 3 from J; bases not matched to a gene: 5. This chain's CDR3 is CATDRGGYEQYF. The CDR3 DNA follows: TGTGCCACCGACAGGGGCGGCTACGAGCAGTACTTC.

The CDR3 DNA follows: TGTGCCACCAGCAGAGGGATGCCGGGACAGGGACACTATGGCTACACCTTC. Amino acids: CATSRGMPGQGHYGYTF. V and J are TRBV15 and TRBJ1-2; TRBD1 aligns across 9 bases. This CDR3 is 17 amino acids long. Per germline, CDR1 LNHNV and CDR2 YYDKDF (reference sequence). The junction had 9 bases not matched to a gene; V was cut back by 1 base and J by 3 bases.

The V and J genes are TRBV7-2 and TRBJ2-1; TRBD2 agrees at 7 bases. V was pared by 1 base and J by 1 base, with 4 bases of the junction left unmatched. Germline loops: CDR1 SGHTA, CDR2 FQGNSA. This CDR3 is built from 16 residues. CDR3 in DNA: TGTGCCAGCAGCTTAGGCGGCGGGGGATCCTACAATGAGCAGTTCTTC. Its protein product is CASSLGGGGSYNEQFF.

This clone has just a few counts. V gene TRBV14 combines with J gene TRBJ2-1; 9 bases align to TRBD2. The CDR3 runs 15 residues. CDR1 is SGHDN, CDR2 FVKESK, per germline. V shed 1 base and J 7 bases; nucleotides not matched to a gene: 5. CDR3 protein: CASSQVAGVVNEQFF. CDR3 sequence (DNA): TGTGCCAGCAGCCAAGTAGCGGGGGTGGTGAATGAGCAGTTCTTC.

The rearrangement uses TRBV7-2 and TRBJ2-5; TRBD2 aligns across 16 bases. The CDR3 length is 17 residues. Germline trimming cut 5 bases from V and 5 bases from J; bases unmatched to any gene: 8. CDR1 is SGHTA and CDR2 is FQGNSA in the germline V gene. CDR3 residues: CASSPGTSGGGRETQYF. CDR3 DNA: TGTGCCAGCAGCCCTGGGACTAGCGGGGGGGGAAGGGAGACCCAGTACTTC.

The chain has TRBV6-5 and TRBJ2-3; 11 bases agree with TRBD2. V lost 4 bases, J lost 2 bases, and 5 bases stayed unmatched. CDR1 is MNHEY and CDR2 is SVGAGI in the germline V gene. The CDR3 spans 16 residues. CDR3 in amino acids: CASSSGTSGITDTQYF. The CDR3 DNA reads as TGTGCCAGCAGTTCCGGGACTAGCGGAATCACAGATACGCAGTATTTT.

The rearrangement links TRBV9 to TRBJ1-4; D is perhaps TRBD1 (5 bases). Between the trimmed V and J ends, which lost 2 bases and 8 bases, there was a span of 16 bases. This CDR3 spans 15 amino acids. The germline V gene has CDR1 SGDLS and CDR2 YYNGEE. Written as DNA, the CDR3 is TGTGCCAGCAGCGTCTTTGGAGGAGGGGACGAAAAACTGTTTTTT. As protein: CASSVFGGGDEKLFF.

The CDR3 sequence is CASSSGQGTYEQYF. CDR3 nucleotides: TGTGCCAGCAGTTCGGGACAGGGGACCTACGAGCAGTACTTC. This chain connects TRBV6-6 to TRBJ2-7, with 10 bases lining up with TRBD1. With V trimmed by 4 bases and J by 2 bases, 2 bases remained unmatched. CDR3 length: 14 residues. Germline CDR1 is MNHNY and CDR2 is SVGAGI (reference sequence).